Listed here are 26 T cell receptor beta chains from one sample, sequenced in a study of CD8+CD57+ T cells in acquired aplastic anemia. Genomic DNA was employed as the template in profiling TCR beta VDJ and CDR3. TCRdb passed the reads through MiXCR, listing each CDR3 protein once. This sample yields approximately 99,000 distinct CDR3 sequences, of which less than 65% are seen a single time; roughly 34% belongs to the top ten. Sequenced sample: sorted CD4+, CD8+, or CD8+CD57+ T cells (not recorded which) from PBMCs. The source of these receptors is a human donor in good health, serving as a control.

Comments on this clonotype: In this CDR3 the conserved last residue, phenylalanine or tryptophan, is missing, so a read error is likely. This chain's CDR3 is CASRRNSYGTAQETQYS. DNA for the CDR3: TGTGCCAGCAGACGTAATTCGTACGGGACAGCTCAAGAGACCCAGTACTCC. The rearrangement joins TRBV27 to TRBJ2-5, with TRBD1 identical over 7 bases. The J segment lost 2 bases and the V segment lost 6 bases, leaving 15 bases of the junction unmatched. The CDR3 is 17 residues long. The germline CDR1 and CDR2 sequences are MNHEY and SMNVEV (reference sequence).

The chain uses TRBV29-1 and TRBJ1-2; 12 bases line up with TRBD1. The V gene end was trimmed by 7 bases and the J gene end by 11 bases; junction bases not matched to a gene: 11. CDR3 length equals 13 residues. CDR1 and CDR2 (germline): SQVTM, ANQGSEA. The CDR3 region is CSGAKGQGAGYTF. The DNA for the CDR3 is TGCAGCGGCGCCAAGGGACAGGGGGCAGGGTACACCTTC.

The gene calls are TRBV7-2 and TRBJ1-1, with TRBD1 as a possible D gene (5 bases). From germline, CDR1 is SGHTA and CDR2 FQGNSA. The V and J ends lost 4 bases and 4 bases respectively, with 10 bases between them. This CDR3 region has 13 residues. DNA of the CDR3: TGTGCCAGCAGCTCCACAAGGGGCACTGAAGCTTTCTTT. Translated: CASSSTRGTEAFF.

The J gene is TRBJ1-6, the V gene TRBV12-3 or TRBV12-4, with no clear D. CDR3 size: 14 residues. V was clipped by 1 base and J by 7 bases, with 8 bases between them. CDR3 nucleotides: TGTGCCAGCAGTTTAGTGGGCGGAAATTCACCCCTCCACTTT. Its protein is CASSLVGGNSPLHF.

This clonotype was counted ten times or more. The gene calls are TRBV4-3 and TRBJ2-3; 8 bases match TRBD2. This CDR3 has 16 residues. Germline V gene lookup returns CDR1 LGHNA and CDR2 YSLEER. The ends lost 0 bases at V and 5 bases at J; junction bases unmatched: 7. The CDR3 protein is CASSQDPAGAVDTQYF. CDR3 DNA sequence: TGCGCCAGCAGCCAAGACCCAGCGGGGGCGGTAGATACGCAGTATTTT.

V and J are TRBV6-2 or TRBV6-3 and TRBJ2-4; TRBD2 might be the D (7 bases). CDR1 and CDR2 from the germline V gene are MNHEY and SVGEGT. The V end was cut by 0 bases, the J end by 4 bases, with 10 bases between. The CDR3 has 15 residues. The CDR3 DNA reads TGTGCCAGCAGTTACTCGCGGGGGCAGAAAAACATTCAGTACTTC. It is translated as CASSYSRGQKNIQYF.

J is TRBJ2-1 and V is TRBV3-1; 10 bases match TRBD2. This CDR3 is 20 amino acids long. The V segment lost 1 base and the J segment 4 bases; nucleotides outside the gene matches: 16. CDR1 and CDR2 from the germline V gene are LGHDT and YNNKEL (reference sequence). CDR3 sequence reads: CASSQGAWRSGGAWYNEQFF. Written as DNA, the CDR3 is TGTGCCAGCAGCCAAGGCGCCTGGCGGAGCGGGGGGGCCTGGTACAATGAGCAGTTCTTC.

The J gene is TRBJ2-1, the V gene TRBV19; 7 bases are a match to TRBD1. The V segment lost 10 bases and the J segment 5 bases; nucleotides outside the gene matches: 2. Germline V lookup: CDR1 LNHDA, CDR2 SQIVND (reference sequence). The CDR3 has 11 residues. This chain's CDR3 is CANRGHNEQFF. The DNA of the CDR3 is TGTGCCAACAGGGGTCACAATGAGCAGTTCTTC. The whole variable domain, filled in from reference TRBV19 and TRBJ2-1, reads DGGITQSPKYLFRKEGQNVTLSCEQNLNHDAMYWYRQDPGQGLRLIYYSQIVNDFQKGDIAEGYSVSREKKESFPLTVTSAQKNPTAFYLCANRGHNEQFFGPGTRLTVL.

Comment on this clonotype: Given a much more abundant clone one base away, this may be a read error. This CDR3 is CASGGPGLTNTDTQYF. CDR3 sequence (DNA): TGTGCCAGCGGGGGTCCGGGACTAACAAACACAGATACGCAGTATTTT. The chain uses TRBV25-1 and TRBJ2-3, with 7 nucleotides matching TRBD2. Germline assignment: CDR1 MGHDK and CDR2 SYGVNS. V was pared by 8 bases and J by 2 bases, with 13 bases of the junction left unmatched. This CDR3 is built from 16 residues.

V usage is TRBV10-3 and J usage is TRBJ2-7; D tentatively fits TRBD1 or TRBD2 (5 bases each). There are 12 residues in the CDR3. With 8 bases removed from V and 2 bases from J, the gap between germline ends came to 10 bases. The germline V gene has CDR1 ENHRY and CDR2 SYGVKD. The CDR3 nucleotides read TGTGCCATCGGGGACCAAGCCTACGAGCAGTACTTC. Amino acids: CAIGDQAYEQYF.

J is TRBJ2-3 and V is TRBV7-8; possible D gene TRBD2, 6 bases. Trimming pared 1 base from V and 2 bases from J, leaving 10 bases between. CDR3 size: 15 residues. In germline, CDR1 is SGHVS, CDR2 FQNEAQ. CDR3 in amino acids: CASSLVRGTTDTQYF. CDR3 DNA: TGTGCCAGCAGCTTAGTTCGGGGGACCACAGATACGCAGTATTTT.

This clonotype occurred many times. The chain has TRBV3-1 and TRBJ2-5, with TRBD2 matching over 7 bases. From germline, CDR1 is LGHDT and CDR2 YNNKEL (reference sequence). V gave up 6 bases and J gave up 3 bases; unmatched junction bases: 10. CDR3 length: 15 residues. The CDR3 coding sequence is TGTGCCAGCAGTCGAGCCGGGACTACAAAAGAGACCCAGTACTTC. Encoded protein: CASSRAGTTKETQYF.

The rearrangement uses TRBV25-1 and TRBJ2-7; D is undetermined. CDR3 length: 14 amino acids. V was shortened by 5 bases and J by 0 bases, with 11 bases between the two germline ends. The germline gives CDR1 MGHDK, CDR2 SYGVNS. This CDR3 reads CASSPPGLSYEQYF. CDR3 bases: TGTGCCAGCAGTCCTCCGGGTCTCTCCTACGAGCAGTACTTC.

This clonotype has ten or more counts. This chain connects TRBV6-5 to TRBJ1-2, with 10 positions matching TRBD1. Looked up from germline, CDR1 is MNHEY and CDR2 is SVGAGI. The V and J ends lost 6 bases and 5 bases, in that order; junction bases with no gene match: 9. This CDR3 is built from 15 residues. In DNA form, the CDR3 reads TGTGCCAGCAGGGGGACAGGGGAGACCCCTTATGGCTACACCTTC. Translation: CASRGTGETPYGYTF.

The rearrangement joins TRBV24-1 to TRBJ1-1; 12 bases agree with TRBD1. From germline, CDR1 is KGHDR and CDR2 SFDVKD. The J segment lost 6 bases and the V segment lost 7 bases, leaving 11 bases of the junction unmatched. There are 16 residues in the CDR3. The CDR3 coding sequence is TGTGCCACCAGCCCTACACCGGGACAGGGGGCCTCTGAAGCTTTCTTT. Translation: CATSPTPGQGASEAFF.

At least ten counts were recorded for this clonotype. J is TRBJ1-1 and V is TRBV4-3; TRBD1 aligns across 8 bases. The CDR3 is 15 residues long. Trimming at V came to 3 bases and at J to 1 base, leaving 4 bases not matched to a gene. Germline V gene sequence: CDR1 LGHNA, CDR2 YSLEER. CDR3 coding DNA: TGCGCCAGCAGCCACGCAACAGGGGGGAACACTGAAGCTTTCTTT. It encodes CASSHATGGNTEAFF.

A single count supports this clonotype. This chain links TRBV29-1 with TRBJ2-7; D gene uncertain. CDR1 and CDR2 (germline): SQVTM, ANQGSEA. This CDR3 comprises 10 residues. Trimming removed 8 bases at V and 10 bases at J, with 15 bases between. Written as DNA, the CDR3 is TGCAGCCTTGGCGGCAGCGAACAGTACTTC. Encoded protein: CSLGGSEQYF.

The table lists this clonotype with a few counts. The chain combines TRBV5-6 with TRBJ2-2; 7 nucleotides match TRBD1. CDR3 size: 18 residues. Trimming took 0 bases from V and 5 from J; bases not matched to a gene: 13. CDR1 is SGHDT and CDR2 is YYEEEE in the germline V gene. CDR3 bases: TGTGCCAGCAGCTTGGAAATTCTGGGGCCCAGGGGGACCGGGGAGCTGTTTTTT. Translation gives CASSLEILGPRGTGELFF. Based on the CDR3 plus reference TRBV5-6 and TRBJ2-2, the full variable domain is DAGVTQSPTHLIKTRGQQVTLRCSPKSGHDTVSWYQQALGQGPQFIFQYYEEEERQRGNFPDRFSGHQFPNYSSELNVNALLLGDSALYLCASSLEILGPRGTGELFFGEGSRLTVL.

The CDR3 protein is CATSSLRTAYYGYTF. DNA of the CDR3: TGTGCCACCAGCAGTCTCCGGACAGCTTACTATGGCTACACCTTC. The chain carries TRBV15 and TRBJ1-2, with D possibly TRBD1 on 6 matching bases. The CDR3 is 15 residues long. Germline values: CDR1 LNHNV, CDR2 YYDKDF (reference sequence). The V gene lost 3 bases and the J gene lost 3 bases, with 14 bases spanning the gap.

The chain employs TRBV2 and TRBJ1-6; possible D gene TRBD1, 5 bases. The CDR3 runs to 12 residues. V lost 8 bases and J lost 8, with 10 bases in between. Germline CDR1 SNHLY, CDR2 FYNNEI. CDR3 loop: CASVQGYSPLHF. The CDR3 coding sequence is TGTGCCAGCGTCCAGGGTTATTCACCCCTCCACTTT.

This clonotype was observed a handful of times. The chain combines TRBV6-5 with TRBJ2-5; D gene ambiguous. V was clipped by 0 bases and J by 1 base, with 12 bases between them. The CDR3 sequence is 16 residues long. From germline, CDR1 is MNHEY and CDR2 SVGAGI. The CDR3 coding sequence is TGTGCCAGCAGTTACTCGAGTAGTATGGGCCAAGAGACCCAGTACTTC. Residues: CASSYSSSMGQETQYF.

This rearrangement joins TRBV19 to TRBJ2-6; D not certain. The CDR3 is 16 amino acids. V was cut by 4 bases and J by 4 bases, with 14 bases left in between. CDR1 and CDR2 (germline): LNHDA, SQIVND (reference sequence). CDR3 coding DNA: TGTGCCAGTAGTACAGAACGACAAAGGGGGGCCAACGTCCTGACTTTC. Amino acids: CASSTERQRGANVLTF. The full variable domain, rest sourced from reference TRBV19 and TRBJ2-6, is DGGITQSPKYLFRKEGQNVTLSCEQNLNHDAMYWYRQDPGQGLRLIYYSQIVNDFQKGDIAEGYSVSREKKESFPLTVTSAQKNPTAFYLCASSTERQRGANVLTFGAGSRLTVL.

Concerning this clonotype: A much larger clone is a single base away; this may be a read error. The chain employs TRBV29-1 and TRBJ2-5; D may match TRBD1 or TRBD2 (5 bases each). V was clipped by 3 bases and J by 5 bases, with 19 bases between them. This CDR3 contains 15 residues. Germline loops: CDR1 SQVTM, CDR2 ANQGSEA. The CDR3 loop reads CSVEGVSGCHETQYF. The CDR3 DNA reads as TGCAGCGTTGAGGGAGTTTCAGGGTGCCACGAGACCCAGTACTTC.

This clonotype was found many times. The J gene is TRBJ1-2, the V gene TRBV20-1; unclear D gene. CDR1 is DFQATT, CDR2 SNEGSKA, per germline (reference sequence). The CDR3 contains 13 residues. V lost 3 bases to trimming and J lost 4 bases, with 12 bases between them. CDR3 protein: CSASSGAGYGYTF. The CDR3, as DNA: TGCAGTGCTAGTAGCGGTGCGGGCTATGGCTACACCTTC.

The rearrangement links TRBV10-2 to TRBJ1-5; maybe TRBD1 (5 bases). The V gene lost 1 base and the J gene lost 4 bases, with 11 bases spanning the gap. Germline V gene data show CDR1 as WSHSY and CDR2 as SAAADI. The CDR3 runs to 15 residues. The DNA for the CDR3 is TGCGCCAGCAGTGAGTTTTTAGGGGTTAATCAGCCCCAGCATTTT. Its protein product is CASSEFLGVNQPQHF.

The gene calls are TRBV9 and TRBJ2-5; no definite D call. Trimming removed 3 bases at V and 3 bases at J, with 9 bases between. The germline V gene encodes CDR1 SGDLS and CDR2 YYNGEE. This CDR3 is 13 amino acids long. CDR3: CASSADLEETQYF. The CDR3 DNA sequence: TGTGCCAGCAGCGCTGACCTGGAAGAGACCCAGTACTTC.